This is a list of T cell receptor beta chains from one sample in a study of blood T cell repertoires in COVID-19. The protocol was immunoSEQ multiplex PCR, while the TCRdb copy is restricted to in-frame clones and leaves out a portion. This sample yields 80,000 to 100,000 clones, of which about 89% are seen a single time; nearly 20% belongs to the top ten. The sample consisted of peripheral blood. These TCRs come from a human donor in a cohort sampled during active COVID-19. Each CDR3 is given with its conserved first and last residue. The D gene is left open where the match is weak. Only some rows state a clone size, as once, few, many or a class for expanded clones.

d_gene: .; j_gene: TRBJ2-7; v_gene: TRBV19; abundance: .; CDR3nt: TGTGCCAGTAGTATCTCCCGCTCCTACGAGCAGTACTTC; CDR3aa: CASSISRSYEQYF
d_gene: .; j_gene: TRBJ1-4; v_gene: TRBV6-6; abundance: .; CDR3nt: TGTGCCAGCAGAATGGGTGGGGCGCAAGGTGATGAAAAACTGTTTTTT; CDR3aa: CASRMGGAQGDEKLFF
d_gene: TRBD1; j_gene: TRBJ2-5; v_gene: TRBV5-1; abundance: .; CDR3nt: TGCGCCAGCAGCCTAGGGACAGCCCAAGAGACCCAGTACTTC; CDR3aa: CASSLGTAQETQYF
d_gene: TRBD2; j_gene: TRBJ2-1; v_gene: TRBV24-1; abundance: .; CDR3nt: TGTGCCACCAGTGATTTGTCGCTAGCGGGAATGTTCTTC; CDR3aa: CATSDLSLAGMFF
d_gene: .; j_gene: TRBJ2-7; v_gene: TRBV9; abundance: .; CDR3nt: TGTGCCAGCAGCCCCCGGTCCCGGGACATTTATCTGTACTTC; CDR3aa: CASSPRSRDIYLYF
d_gene: TRBD2; j_gene: TRBJ2-7; v_gene: TRBV5-1; abundance: .; CDR3nt: TGCGCCAGCAGCCTACCCACCAAAAGCGGGAGGAGCGGCGAGCAGTACTTC; CDR3aa: CASSLPTKSGRSGEQYF
d_gene: TRBD1; j_gene: TRBJ2-3; v_gene: TRBV19; abundance: .; CDR3nt: TGTGCCAGTAATTTTAGACAGGGGGCAGATACGCAGTATTTT; CDR3aa: CASNFRQGADTQYF
d_gene: TRBD1; j_gene: TRBJ2-5; v_gene: TRBV4-1; abundance: .; CDR3nt: TGCGCCAGCAGCCAAGGGACAGGCCCCGGATACCAAGAGACCCAGTACTTC; CDR3aa: CASSQGTGPGYQETQYF
d_gene: .; j_gene: TRBJ2-1; v_gene: TRBV5-4; abundance: .; CDR3nt: TGTGCCAGCAGCTTGGGGGGGGCGCGGGAGTTCTCCTACAATGAGCAGTTCTTC; CDR3aa: CASSLGGAREFSYNEQFF
d_gene: .; j_gene: TRBJ2-7; v_gene: TRBV19; abundance: once; CDR3nt: TGTGCCAGTAGTATTATCCTGGACAGCTCCTACGAGCAGTACTTC; CDR3aa: CASSIILDSSYEQYF
d_gene: .; j_gene: TRBJ2-3; v_gene: TRBV19; abundance: .; CDR3nt: TGTGCCAGTAGTATTTACAGGGCCCCAGATACGCAGTATTTT; CDR3aa: CASSIYRAPDTQYF
d_gene: .; j_gene: TRBJ1-5; v_gene: TRBV25-1; abundance: many; CDR3nt: TGTGCCAGCTCCGTGTCAGGGTTCAATCAGCCCCAGCATTTT; CDR3aa: CASSVSGFNQPQHF
d_gene: .; j_gene: TRBJ2-7; v_gene: TRBV21-1; abundance: .; CDR3nt: TGTGCCAGCAGCACCCCGGACCGGGACAGGGGTACCTACGAGCAGTACTTC; CDR3aa: CASSTPDRDRGTYEQYF
d_gene: .; j_gene: TRBJ1-4; v_gene: TRBV19; abundance: .; CDR3nt: TGTGCCAGTAGTCTCGCTCGGGGGGGCCCTGAAAAACTGTTTTTT; CDR3aa: CASSLARGGPEKLFF
d_gene: .; j_gene: TRBJ2-7; v_gene: TRBV29-1; abundance: .; CDR3nt: TGCAGCGTTGAAGCCCAGGCGGGACGGGAGCGGTACTTC; CDR3aa: CSVEAQAGRERYF
d_gene: .; j_gene: TRBJ2-7; v_gene: TRBV5-5; abundance: .; CDR3nt: TGTGCCAGCAGCTTGGAAGTGACAGTCTCCTACGAGCAGTACTTC; CDR3aa: CASSLEVTVSYEQYF
d_gene: TRBD2; j_gene: TRBJ2-1; v_gene: TRBV3-1/TRBV3-2; abundance: once; CDR3nt: TGTGCCAGCAGCCGTAGCGGGAGGAGCTCCTACAATGAGCAGTTCTTC; CDR3aa: CASSRSGRSSYNEQFF
d_gene: .; j_gene: TRBJ1-1; v_gene: TRBV5-1; abundance: .; CDR3nt: TGCGCCAGCAGCATACGGACACCGAACACTGAAGCTTTCTTT; CDR3aa: CASSIRTPNTEAFF
d_gene: .; j_gene: TRBJ1-2; v_gene: TRBV9; abundance: .; CDR3nt: TGTGCCAGCAGCGTAGGGACAGCCGCAGGAGGCTACACCTTC; CDR3aa: CASSVGTAAGGYTF